A single sample is the source of the 26 T cell receptor beta chains below, sequenced in a study of breast tumors, draining lymph nodes, adjacent tissues. Via MiXCR, TCRdb re-called the multiplex PCR reads, giving one row per CDR3 protein. In the table there are approximately 6,900 distinct CDR3 sequences, 43% of which are singletons. Sequencing input: tumor-adjacent breast tissue. These TCRs come from a female donor with breast cancer. Some clones in this sample may be carry-over from other donors' samples.

This clonotype is labeled medium-sized. The chain has TRBV9 and TRBJ2-1, with no clear D. V was pared by 0 bases and J by 0 bases, with 7 bases between. CDR1 and CDR2 from the germline V gene are SGDLS and YYNGEE. The CDR3 loop spans 15 amino acids. The CDR3 loop is CASSVDPSSYNEQFF. Written as DNA, the CDR3 is TGTGCCAGCAGCGTAGACCCGAGCTCCTACAATGAGCAGTTCTTC.

This clonotype was seen at least ten times. The chain links TRBV7-2 to TRBJ1-4, with D uncertain. Trimming left V 8 bases short and J 8 bases short, with 15 bases between. The CDR3 loop spans 13 amino acids. Germline V gene data show CDR1 as SGHTA and CDR2 as FQGNSA. CDR3 bases: TGTGCCAGCCGCGGGTTTTTTTGGGAAAAACTGTTTTTT. Translating it yields CASRGFFWEKLFF.

Sample share makes this clonotype medium-sized. Here the CDR3 DNA reads TGTGCCACCAGCATTGGGGGCGGGGGAGAGACCCAGTACTTC. As protein: CATSIGGGGETQYF. The chain employs TRBV15 and TRBJ2-5; D is possibly TRBD2 (7 bases). Germline assignment: CDR1 LNHNV and CDR2 YYDKDF (reference sequence). CDR3 length equals 14 residues. V was cut by 4 bases and J by 4 bases, with 13 bases left in between.

By sample fraction, this clonotype is medium-sized. V usage is TRBV15 and J usage is TRBJ1-4; 8 bases are a match to TRBD1. This CDR3 comprises 15 residues. Germline-derived CDR1 and CDR2 are LNHNV and YYDKDF (reference sequence). J was trimmed by 0 bases and V by 4 bases; bases with no gene match: 1. This chain's CDR3 is CATSKDRATNEKLFF. CDR3 sequence (DNA): TGTGCCACCAGCAAGGACAGGGCAACTAATGAAAAACTGTTTTTT. The whole variable domain, remainder taken from reference TRBV15 and TRBJ1-4, is DAMVIQNPRYQVTQFGKPVTLSCSQTLNHNVMYWYQQKSSQAPKLLFHYYDKDFNNEADTPDNFQSRRPNTSFCFLDIRSPGLGDTAMYLCATSKDRATNEKLFFGSGTQLSVL.

By proportion, this clonotype is medium-sized. V usage is TRBV10-2 and J usage is TRBJ2-7; 9 bases line up with TRBD1. Germline V gives CDR1 WSHSY, CDR2 SAAADI. V lost 6 bases to trimming and J lost 3 bases; unmatched junction nucleotides: 0. CDR3 length equals 12 residues. The CDR3 region has the DNA TGCGCCAGCAGGGACAGGGGCTACGAGCAGTACTTC. Translated, it gives CASRDRGYEQYF.

This clonotype has a count of ten or more. The rearrangement joins TRBV6-2 or TRBV6-3 to TRBJ1-5; D is uncertain. CDR1 is MNHEY and CDR2 is SVGEGT in the germline V gene. This CDR3 has 14 residues. V was pared by 3 bases and J by 0 bases, with 6 bases between. As DNA, the CDR3 is TGTGCCAGCAGTTATGTGGGTAGCAATCAGCCCCAGCATTTT. Translated, it gives CASSYVGSNQPQHF.

This clonotype counts as medium-sized. The gene calls are TRBV27 and TRBJ1-5; a weak D match, TRBD1 (6 bases). CDR3 length: 13 amino acids. Germline CDR1 and CDR2: MNHEY and SMNVEV (reference sequence). V lost 4 bases, J lost 7 bases, and 11 bases lay in between. The CDR3 loop is CASSWRGEQPQHF. The CDR3 nucleotides are TGTGCCAGCAGTTGGAGGGGGGAACAGCCCCAGCATTTT.

This rearrangement joins TRBV5-1 to TRBJ2-5; 9 nucleotides match TRBD1. The CDR3 has 16 amino acids. CDR1 and CDR2 (germline): SGHRS, YFSETQ. The V segment lost 3 bases and the J segment 5 bases; nucleotides outside the gene matches: 11. The CDR3: CASSSTSGTGWETQYF. The CDR3 coding sequence is TGCGCCAGCAGCTCCACCTCCGGGACAGGGTGGGAGACCCAGTACTTC. The variable domain in full, completed from reference TRBV5-1 and TRBJ2-5, reads KAGVTQTPRYLIKTRGQQVTLSCSPISGHRSVSWYQQTPGQGLQFLFEYFSETQRNKGNFPGRFSGRQFSNSRSEMNVSTLELGDSALYLCASSSTSGTGWETQYFGPGTRLLVL.

This clonotype was seen repeatedly, ten times or more. The rearrangement joins TRBV5-4 to TRBJ1-4; D is perhaps TRBD1 (5 bases). The ends were cut back, 2 bases at V and 3 bases at J, with 11 bases in the middle. The CDR3 is made up of 15 amino acids. Germline CDR1 reads SGHNT; CDR2 reads YYREEE (reference sequence). The CDR3 coding sequence is TGTGCCAGCAGCTTCGGGACGCCTTCTAATGAAAAACTGTTTTTT. Protein: CASSFGTPSNEKLFF.

In this sample, this clonotype is medium-sized. The V and J genes are TRBV12-3 or TRBV12-4 and TRBJ1-2; TRBD1 agrees at 7 bases. The trim removed 3 bases at V and 4 bases at J, leaving 5 bases unmatched. The CDR3 is made up of 14 amino acids. CDR3 sequence reads: CASSFTGASYGYTF. For the CDR3, the DNA is TGTGCCAGCAGTTTTACAGGGGCGTCCTATGGCTACACCTTC.

This clonotype has a count of ten or more. This chain uses TRBV29-1 with TRBJ2-5, with D perhaps TRBD1 (6 bases). This CDR3 spans 14 amino acids. The germline V gene has CDR1 SQVTM and CDR2 ANQGSEA. V dropped 4 bases and J dropped 1 base, with 13 bases sitting between them. The CDR3 DNA reads TGCAGCGTTGGGGCAGGGGTGCTCCAAGAGACCCAGTACTTC. Translating gives CSVGAGVLQETQYF.

The genes are TRBV15 and TRBJ2-7; TRBD1 matches 7 bases. With V trimmed by 9 bases and J by 3 bases, 11 bases remained unmatched. Germline V gene data show CDR1 as LNHNV and CDR2 as YYDKDF (reference sequence). The CDR3 is made up of 14 amino acids. Here the CDR3 DNA reads TGTGCCACGAGGGATTCGACAGGGCACTACGAGCAGTACTTC. Protein product: CATRDSTGHYEQYF.

In its sample, this clonotype ranks as medium-sized. The gene calls are TRBV4-2 and TRBJ1-2; 8 positions agree with TRBD1. V was clipped by 3 bases and J by 2 bases; unmatched bases: 14. There are 18 residues in the CDR3. Looked up from germline, CDR1 is LGHNA and CDR2 is YNFKEQ. Here the CDR3 DNA reads TGTGCCAGCAGCCAGTCAGCTTCACCCGGGACAGGCAACTATGGCTACACCTTC. Amino acid sequence: CASSQSASPGTGNYGYTF.

In regard to this clonotype: This clone may be a read error of a much larger clone one base away. The chain employs TRBV28 and TRBJ1-1; D possibly corresponds to TRBD1 (5 bases). This CDR3 region has 15 residues. CDR1 MDHEN and CDR2 SYDVKM come from the germline V gene. V was clipped by 5 bases and J by 4 bases, with 17 bases between them. Here the CDR3 DNA reads TGTGCCAGCAGTCTGACAGAGAACATGAGCACTGAAGCTTTCTTT. This codes for CASSLTENMSTEAFF.

This clonotype was observed a handful of times. One base away lies a much larger clone, so this may be a sequencing read error. The CDR3 DNA is TGTGCCAGCAGTTTGGGGAACAGTCACCGAGAGACCCAGTACTTC. It yields the protein CASSLGNSHRETQYF. The gene calls are TRBV28 and TRBJ2-5; D not resolved. There are 15 residues in the CDR3. Germline CDR1 is MDHEN and CDR2 is SYDVKM. Trimming removed 3 bases at V and 4 bases at J, with 15 bases between. Full variable domain (outside the CDR3, taken from reference TRBV28 and TRBJ2-5): DVKVTQSSRYLVKRTGEKVFLECVQDMDHENMFWYRQDPGLGLRLIYFSYDVKMKEKGDIPEGYSVSREKKERFSLILESASTNQTSMYLCASSLGNSHRETQYFGPGTRLLVL.

This clonotype was seen at least ten times. The rearrangement joins TRBV20-1 to TRBJ2-3, with D perhaps assigned TRBD1 or TRBD2 (5 bases each). The length of the CDR3 is 14 residues. Trimming took off 0 bases at V and 3 bases at J, with 10 bases between the two ends. Germline V CDR1 and CDR2: DFQATT, SNEGSKA (reference sequence). The DNA of the CDR3 is TGCAGTGCTAGAGATTTGGGGGTTACAGATACGCAGTATTTT. This codes for CSARDLGVTDTQYF.

V and J are TRBV6-5 and TRBJ2-5, with D perhaps matching TRBD1 (6 bases). CDR3 length: 14 amino acids. Trimming cost V 2 bases and J 5 bases, with 12 bases left between them. Germline CDR1 is MNHEY and CDR2 is SVGAGI. The CDR3 DNA is TGTGCCAGCAGTTACAACACGAGGGGGGAGACCCAGTACTTC. Translated, it gives CASSYNTRGETQYF.

This rearrangement joins TRBV4-3 to TRBJ2-6, with unresolved D. Between the trimmed V and J ends, which lost 4 bases and 0 bases, there was a span of 7 bases. The CDR3 has 15 residues. Germline values: CDR1 LGHNA, CDR2 YSLEER. CDR3 bases: TGCGCCAGCAGCCCGAGATTCTCTGGGGCCAACGTCCTGACTTTC. It yields the protein CASSPRFSGANVLTF.

DNA for the CDR3: TGTGCCAGCAGCCCCCACCGGGAGACCCAGTACTTC. Amino acid sequence: CASSPHRETQYF. The chain is built from TRBV7-9 and TRBJ2-5; D unresolved. There are 12 residues in the CDR3. Trimming took 5 bases from V and 5 from J, leaving 9 bases between them. The germline V gene encodes CDR1 SEHNR and CDR2 FQNEAQ (reference sequence).

This clonotype was detected ten times or more. V and J are TRBV28 and TRBJ1-2; D may be TRBD1 (5 bases). The V gene's germline CDR1 is MDHEN and CDR2 SYDVKM. The CDR3 has 13 amino acids. Trimming pared 8 bases from V and 7 bases from J, leaving 17 bases between. CDR3 in amino acids: CASREGLVGGYTF. Here the CDR3 DNA reads TGTGCCAGCCGAGAGGGACTGGTGGGTGGCTACACCTTC.

In its sample, this clonotype is medium-sized. The chain recombines TRBV20-1 with TRBJ2-3, with D maybe TRBD2 (6 bases). This CDR3 region has 14 residues. V was pared by 3 bases and J by 2 bases, with 12 bases between. Looked up from germline, CDR1 is DFQATT and CDR2 is SNEGSKA (reference sequence). CDR3 DNA: TGCAGTGCTAGTCCGCTAGCGCCCACAGATACGCAGTATTTT. Translation gives CSASPLAPTDTQYF.

By share, this clonotype counts as medium-sized. The V gene is TRBV20-1, the J gene TRBJ2-7, with TRBD2 matching over 13 bases. From germline, CDR1 is DFQATT and CDR2 SNEGSKA (reference sequence). Losses at the gene ends were 3 bases for V and 5 bases for J; bases not matched to a gene: 1. This CDR3 has 13 amino acids. The CDR3 coding sequence is TGCAGTGCTAGGGGACTAGCGGGGAACGAGCAGTACTTC. Translation: CSARGLAGNEQYF.

This clonotype was recorded many times. V is TRBV27 and J is TRBJ1-5; D is possibly TRBD1 (5 bases). The CDR3 covers 13 residues. Germline V gene data show CDR1 as MNHEY and CDR2 as SMNVEV (reference sequence). The V gene lost 5 bases and the J gene lost 5 bases, with 10 bases spanning the gap. The CDR3 region has the DNA TGTGCCAGCAGTCTTCGGGGGTATCAGCCCCAGCATTTT. Protein: CASSLRGYQPQHF.

The chain links TRBV2 to TRBJ2-7, with D possibly being TRBD1 (6 bases). The V gene's germline CDR1 is SNHLY and CDR2 FYNNEI. Between the trimmed V and J ends, which lost 6 bases and 6 bases, there was a span of 18 bases. The CDR3 is 14 amino acids. As DNA, the CDR3 is TGTGCCAGCAGCCCCCAGGGGAGCAGTAGCGAGCAGTACTTC. It encodes CASSPQGSSSEQYF.

The CDR3 DNA is TGCAGTGCTAGTCGGGGGATCACGGGGGAGACCCAGTACTTC. Translating gives CSASRGITGETQYF. The rearrangement links TRBV20-1 to TRBJ2-5, with TRBD2 as a possible D gene (6 bases). Trimming removed 3 bases from V and 5 bases from J, with 16 bases in between. Germline V lookup: CDR1 DFQATT, CDR2 SNEGSKA (reference sequence). The CDR3 totals 14 residues.

This clonotype was found many times. The chain has TRBV6-2 or TRBV6-3 and TRBJ2-7, with 7 bases aligning to TRBD2. V shed 3 bases, J shed 2 bases, and the junction held 4 bases outside the gene matches. This CDR3 is 14 amino acids long. CDR1 MNHEY and CDR2 SVGEGT come from the germline V gene. The CDR3 sequence is CASSYRSGAYEQYF. CDR3 DNA: TGTGCCAGCAGTTATAGGAGCGGGGCCTACGAGCAGTACTTC.